What follows are 32 T cell receptor beta chains derived from one specimen sequenced in a study of blood T cell repertoires in COVID-19. The table came from immunoSEQ multiplex PCR; TCRdb's copy has only in-frame clones and leaves some out. This table holds about 110,000 clones, approximately 90% found once. Sequencing used peripheral blood. These receptor sequences come from a woman between 50 and 59 years old with acute or convalescent COVID-19.

CDR3 nucleotide sequence: TGCAGCGTTGCCAGGGGTTGGTATGGCTACACCTTC. It specifies CSVARGWYGYTF. The V call is TRBV29-1, the J call TRBJ1-2, with D perhaps matching TRBD1 (6 bases). V lost 4 bases to trimming and J lost 5 bases, with 11 bases between them. The length of the CDR3 is 12 residues. CDR1 SQVTM and CDR2 ANQGSEA come from the germline V gene.

This rearrangement joins TRBV3-1 (or the pseudogene TRBV3-2) to TRBJ2-7; maybe TRBD2 (7 bases). Trimming removed 2 bases from V and 5 bases from J, with 16 bases in between. This CDR3 contains 15 residues. CDR1 LGHDT and CDR2 YNNKEL come from the germline V gene (reference sequence). CDR3 amino acids: CASSQTWGGMNEQYF. The CDR3 DNA reads as TGTGCCAGCAGCCAAACGTGGGGGGGCATGAACGAGCAGTACTTC.

The chain joins TRBV19 to TRBJ2-5; 7 positions agree with TRBD2. The CDR3 is made up of 15 amino acids. V trimming: 5 bases; J trimming: 2 bases; junction bases outside the gene matches: 8. CDR1 and CDR2 (germline): LNHDA, SQIVND (reference sequence). The DNA for the CDR3 is TGTGCCAGTAGTTCAAGCGGGATTCGGCAAGAGACCCAGTACTTC. Residues: CASSSSGIRQETQYF.

As to this clone: Germline and junction disagree at one end, which may indicate a read error. This chain connects TRBV10-3 to TRBJ1-1; 7 nucleotides match TRBD1. Germline V gives CDR1 ENHRY, CDR2 SYGVKD. The CDR3 loop spans 13 amino acids. CDR3 residues: CAICDRVNTEAFF. CDR3 DNA sequence: TGTGCCATCTGTGACAGGGTAAATACTGAAGCTTTCTTT.

The chain couples TRBV7-8 to TRBJ2-2; D possibly corresponds to TRBD1 (6 bases). CDR3 size: 15 residues. Trimming cost V 5 bases and J 4 bases, with 14 bases left between them. Germline CDR1 is SGHVS and CDR2 is FQNEAQ. CDR3 sequence (DNA): TGTGCCAGCAGCCCCGGGACACCATTCACCGGGGAGCTGTTTTTT. Translation: CASSPGTPFTGELFF.

The rearrangement links TRBV27 to TRBJ1-1; TRBD1 agrees at 10 bases. The CDR3 sequence is 15 residues long. CDR1 and CDR2 from the germline V gene are MNHEY and SMNVEV (reference sequence). The junction had 1 base not matched to a gene; V was cut back by 3 bases and J by 0 bases. The CDR3 DNA reads TGTGCCAGCAGTTTCGACAGGGGGCTGAACACTGAAGCTTTCTTT. Protein: CASSFDRGLNTEAFF.

This clone was recorded only once. The rearrangement joins TRBV27 to TRBJ2-1; 9 bases match TRBD2. The CDR3 totals 14 residues. In germline, CDR1 is MNHEY, CDR2 SMNVEV (reference sequence). The V segment lost 6 bases and the J segment 7 bases; nucleotides outside the gene matches: 7. The CDR3 loop is CASRLAGVGNEQFF. DNA for the CDR3: TGTGCCAGCAGATTAGCGGGAGTAGGAAATGAGCAGTTCTTC.

This rearrangement joins TRBV19 to TRBJ2-5; 11 nucleotides agree with TRBD2. The CDR3 runs to 13 residues. V was clipped by 6 bases and J by 5 bases; unmatched bases: 2. Germline V gene lookup returns CDR1 LNHDA and CDR2 SQIVND (reference sequence). DNA of the CDR3: TGTGCCAGTAGGGGACTAGCGGCCGAGACCCAGTACTTC. It codes for CASRGLAAETQYF.

This chain connects TRBV11-1 to TRBJ2-1, with D unclear. The V end was cut by 5 bases, the J end by 9 bases, with 11 bases between. Looked up from germline, CDR1 is SGHAT and CDR2 is FQDESV (reference sequence). CDR3 size: 12 residues. CDR3 region: CASSPELAEQFF. The CDR3 region has the DNA TGTGCCAGCAGCCCGGAGCTGGCTGAGCAGTTCTTC.

This clone showed up just once. J is TRBJ2-2 and V is TRBV5-6; the D is unclear. The V and J ends lost 1 base and 2 bases respectively, with 12 bases between them. Germline CDR1 is SGHDT and CDR2 is YYEEEE. This CDR3 comprises 16 residues. CDR3 DNA: TGTGCCAGCAGCTTGTATCGTTATACTAACACCGGGGAGCTGTTTTTT. Residues: CASSLYRYTNTGELFF.

The rearrangement links TRBV5-1 to TRBJ2-7, with 7 bases lining up with TRBD2. Germline V CDR1 and CDR2: SGHRS, YFSETQ. V lost 4 bases to trimming and J lost 0 bases; unmatched junction nucleotides: 7. The CDR3 spans 15 residues. The CDR3 region has the DNA TGCGCCAGCAGCGTGGCTAGCGGCTACTCCTACGAGCAGTACTTC. Protein: CASSVASGYSYEQYF.

The V and J genes are TRBV27 and TRBJ1-2, with D unclear. CDR1 is MNHEY, CDR2 SMNVEV, per germline (reference sequence). Between the trimmed V and J ends, which lost 7 bases and 2 bases, there was a span of 8 bases. There are 12 residues in the CDR3. CDR3 sequence reads: CASKKENYGYTF. The CDR3 DNA reads TGTGCCAGCAAAAAGGAGAACTATGGCTACACCTTC.

J is TRBJ1-3 and V is TRBV28, with a weak D call TRBD1 (5 bases). V lost 2 bases and J 3 bases, leaving 11 bases between the germline ends. Germline V gene lookup returns CDR1 MDHEN and CDR2 SYDVKM. The CDR3 is made up of 15 amino acids. DNA for the CDR3: TGTGCCAGCAGTTTAGGGGGGGTAGATGGAAACACCATATATTTT. Translating gives CASSLGGVDGNTIYF.

The CDR3 DNA reads as TGCACCAGCAGCCGCAAGCGGGCTAGCTCCTACGAGCAGTACTTC. Protein product: CTSSRKRASSYEQYF. J is TRBJ2-7 and V is TRBV1; the D segment call TRBD2 is taken from the table without a DNA check. TRBV1 is a documented pseudogene. The CDR3 covers 15 residues.

This rearrangement joins TRBV28 to TRBJ1-2; the match to TRBD1 covers 12 bases. V was pared by 2 bases and J by 10 bases, with 5 bases of the junction left unmatched. Germline CDR1 MDHEN, CDR2 SYDVKM. This CDR3 spans 14 amino acids. The CDR3 reads CASSLPPGQGAYTF. CDR3 bases: TGTGCCAGCAGTTTACCCCCGGGACAGGGGGCCTACACCTTC.

The DNA of the CDR3 is TGCGCCAGCAGCTTGGACCCTGGACAGGACAACTATGGCTACACCTTC. Protein product: CASSLDPGQDNYGYTF. This chain joins TRBV5-1 and TRBJ1-2; 7 nucleotides align to TRBD1. Germline lookup yields CDR1 SGHRS and CDR2 YFSETQ. This CDR3 is built from 16 residues. V lost 0 bases, J lost 2 bases, and 7 bases stayed unmatched.

V is TRBV3-1 (or the pseudogene TRBV3-2) and J is TRBJ2-5; 10 nucleotides agree with TRBD2. Germline V CDR1 and CDR2: LGHDT, YNNKEL (reference sequence). CDR3 length: 17 residues. V lost 0 bases to trimming and J lost 5 bases; unmatched junction nucleotides: 9. The CDR3 nucleotides read TGTGCCAGCAGCCAAGACTCTAGCGGGAGTTTAACGGAGACCCAGTACTTC. Translating it yields CASSQDSSGSLTETQYF.

The chain carries TRBV5-4 and TRBJ1-2, with D hard to call. The V and J ends lost 4 bases and 6 bases respectively, with 16 bases between them. Per the germline V gene, CDR1 is SGHNT and CDR2 is YYREEE (reference sequence). CDR3 length: 14 residues. The CDR3: CASSPERRANGYTF. The CDR3, as DNA: TGTGCCAGCAGCCCAGAGAGGAGGGCCAATGGCTACACCTTC.

The chain couples TRBV2 to TRBJ2-1; TRBD1 might be the D (6 bases). The V and J ends lost 7 bases and 7 bases respectively, with 14 bases between them. From germline, CDR1 is SNHLY and CDR2 FYNNEI. The CDR3 spans 13 residues. Here the CDR3 DNA reads TGTGCCAGCAACGAACAGGGTACGAATGAGCAGTTCTTC. It is translated as CASNEQGTNEQFF.

V usage is TRBV10-3 and J usage is TRBJ2-7, with TRBD1 matching 8 bases. V shed 8 bases, J shed 6 bases, and the junction held 12 bases outside the gene matches. The germline V gene encodes CDR1 ENHRY and CDR2 SYGVKD. The CDR3 has 14 amino acids. This chain's CDR3 is CAIAQSDRGGEQYF. The CDR3 DNA reads TGTGCCATCGCCCAATCTGACAGGGGAGGCGAGCAGTACTTC.

The sample holds one count of this clone. CDR3 residues: CACTRDLGETQYF. The CDR3 nucleotides read TGTGCCTGCACAAGGGACTTGGGAGAGACCCAGTACTTC. The chain couples TRBV30 to TRBJ2-5; perhaps TRBD2 as D (6 bases). Per germline, CDR1 GTSNPN and CDR2 SVGIG (reference sequence). Trimming removed 6 bases from V and 4 bases from J, with 15 bases in between. This CDR3 spans 13 amino acids.

This chain connects TRBV9 to TRBJ2-3; D may be TRBD1 (6 bases). V lost 1 base and J 0 bases, leaving 12 bases between the germline ends. The germline CDR1 and CDR2 sequences are SGDLS and YYNGEE. This CDR3 spans 16 amino acids. CDR3 sequence: CASSVNPGASTDTQYF. CDR3 DNA: TGTGCCAGCAGCGTAAACCCAGGGGCTAGCACAGATACGCAGTATTTT. Full variable domain (missing parts from reference TRBV9 and TRBJ2-3): DSGVTQTPKHLITATGQRVTLRCSPRSGDLSVYWYQQSLDQGLQFLIQYYNGEERAKGNILERFSAQQFPDLHSELNLSSLELGDSALYFCASSVNPGASTDTQYFGPGTRLTVL.

V and J are TRBV7-6 and TRBJ2-2; D gene ambiguous. The CDR3 has 15 amino acids. Trimming shortened V by 0 bases and J by 7 bases, and 12 bases separated the two germline ends. Germline V lookup: CDR1 SGHVS, CDR2 FNYEAQ. CDR3 region: CASSLAITVGGELFF. The CDR3 DNA reads TGTGCCAGCAGCTTAGCGATTACGGTCGGCGGGGAGCTGTTTTTT.

The V gene is TRBV20-1, the J gene TRBJ2-7; 10 nucleotides align to TRBD2. Germline CDR1 DFQATT, CDR2 SNEGSKA (reference sequence). The V and J ends lost 6 bases and 4 bases, in that order; junction bases with no gene match: 0. The CDR3 extends over 11 amino acids. CDR3 nucleotide sequence: TGCAGTGCACTAGCGGGGTACGAGCAGTACTTC. As protein: CSALAGYEQYF.

The V and J genes are TRBV5-1 and TRBJ2-5, with 8 bases lining up with TRBD2. Trimming at V came to 4 bases and at J to 1 base, leaving 6 bases not matched to a gene. The CDR3 consists of 15 residues. Germline loops: CDR1 SGHRS, CDR2 YFSETQ. The CDR3 is CASSSRGGPQETQYF. CDR3 DNA sequence: TGCGCCAGCAGCAGCCGGGGGGGCCCCCAAGAGACCCAGTACTTC.

The CDR3 bases are TGCACCGGAGGGGAAGGGAACACCATATATTTT. Translated, it gives CTGGEGNTIYF. This sequence joins TRBV29-1 and TRBJ1-3; a possible D gene is TRBD1 (5 bases). Germline loops: CDR1 SQVTM, CDR2 ANQGSEA. CDR3 length equals 11 residues.

The rearrangement joins TRBV3-1 (or the pseudogene TRBV3-2) to TRBJ2-3; D is unresolved. V was shortened by 0 bases and J by 0 bases, with 7 bases between the two germline ends. This CDR3 is 15 amino acids long. Germline values: CDR1 LGHDT, CDR2 YNNKEL (reference sequence). The CDR3 DNA follows: TGTGCCAGCAGCCAAGATCCCCTCAGCACAGATACGCAGTATTTT. Amino acid sequence: CASSQDPLSTDTQYF.

The chain is built from TRBV5-1 and TRBJ2-5; TRBD2 agrees at 9 bases. The V gene's germline CDR1 is SGHRS and CDR2 YFSETQ. The V gene end was trimmed by 0 bases and the J gene end by 5 bases; junction bases not matched to a gene: 11. This CDR3 has 17 residues. The CDR3 nucleotides are TGCGCCAGCAGCTTGGCCAAGACTAGCGGATTGAGGGAGACCCAGTACTTC. Protein: CASSLAKTSGLRETQYF.

V is TRBV7-2 and J is TRBJ2-1; D unclear. The CDR3 runs 14 residues. The V and J ends lost 3 bases and 4 bases respectively, with 10 bases between them. Germline V gene sequence: CDR1 SGHTA, CDR2 FQGNSA. CDR3 protein: CASSFLDPYNEQFF. The CDR3 DNA reads TGTGCCAGCAGCTTTCTAGACCCTTACAATGAGCAGTTCTTC.

V usage is TRBV5-1 and J usage is TRBJ1-2, with TRBD1 matching 11 bases. The CDR3 length is 16 residues. V lost 4 bases to trimming and J lost 1 base; unmatched junction nucleotides: 6. CDR1 and CDR2 (germline): SGHRS, YFSETQ. The CDR3 DNA follows: TGCGCCAGCAGCGGCGGACAGGGGGCGGGTAACTATGGCTACACCTTC. Residues: CASSGGQGAGNYGYTF.

This clone came up a few times. The V and J genes are TRBV5-1 and TRBJ1-5; 8 bases match TRBD1. J lost 3 bases, V lost 5 bases, and 4 bases had no gene match. CDR1 is SGHRS, CDR2 YFSETQ, per germline. There are 14 residues in the CDR3. In nucleotides, the CDR3 is TGCGCCAGCAGGGCGACAGGGGTCAATCAGCCCCAGCATTTT. Residues: CASRATGVNQPQHF.

The rearrangement joins TRBV3-1 (or the pseudogene TRBV3-2) to TRBJ2-2; D remains unclear. This CDR3 is 15 amino acids long. V dropped 0 bases and J dropped 1 base, with 6 bases sitting between them. CDR1 and CDR2 (germline): LGHDT, YNNKEL (reference sequence). The CDR3 is CASSQETGNTGELFF. DNA of the CDR3: TGTGCCAGCAGCCAAGAAACCGGGAACACCGGGGAGCTGTTTTTT.